A single sample gave rise to the 15 T cell receptor beta chains below, sequenced in a study of T cell repertoires in cytomegalovirus infection. No antigens are known for them. From the reads, TCRdb called clonotypes with MiXCR, one entry per CDR3 protein. The sample yields about 830,000 distinct CDR3 sequences, about 30% seen once. The sample here was cultured CD8+ T cells from PBMCs, taken from culture after CMV antigen stimulation. The receptors were sampled from a human donor in good health (CMV status not recorded). Some clones in this sample may be carry-over from other donors' samples.

This chain connects TRBV2 to TRBJ2-5; 7 bases agree with TRBD2. From germline, CDR1 is SNHLY and CDR2 FYNNEI. Trimming took 8 bases from V and 7 from J; bases not matched to a gene: 10. CDR3 length: 13 residues. Here the CDR3 DNA reads TGTGCCAGCCTCGGGACTACAGACGGGACCCAGTACTTC. It yields the protein CASLGTTDGTQYF.

This clonotype was recorded many times. The chain links TRBV19 to TRBJ1-1; D is unresolved. The ends were cut back, 5 bases at V and 0 bases at J, with 7 bases in the middle. Germline assignment: CDR1 LNHDA and CDR2 SQIVND (reference sequence). CDR3 length equals 13 residues. In DNA form, the CDR3 reads TGTGCCAGTAGTCCCGCCATGAACACTGAAGCTTTCTTT. Protein product: CASSPAMNTEAFF.

The chain combines TRBV25-1 with TRBJ1-1; D is undetermined. The CDR3 consists of 14 residues. Trimming removed 4 bases at V and 4 bases at J, with 13 bases between. Germline-derived CDR1 and CDR2 are MGHDK and SYGVNS. The CDR3 DNA follows: TGTGCCAGCAGTGGGGCAGGCCGGACCACTGAAGCTTTCTTT. This translates into CASSGAGRTTEAFF. Complete variable domain (other parts from reference TRBV25-1 and TRBJ1-1): EADIYQTPRYLVIGTGKKITLECSQTMGHDKMYWYQQDPGMELHLIHYSYGVNSTEKGDLSSESTVSRIRTEHFPLTLESARPSHTSQYLCASSGAGRTTEAFFGQGTRLTVV.

This clonotype has only a few counts. The gene calls are TRBV5-5 and TRBJ1-5; 9 nucleotides agree with TRBD1. V shed 4 bases and J 9 bases; nucleotides not matched to a gene: 8. In germline, CDR1 is SGHKS, CDR2 YYEKEE (reference sequence). The CDR3 is 14 residues long. CDR3 nucleotides: TGTGCCAGCAGCCACGGACAGGGGCTGTCGCCCCAGCATTTT. Its translation: CASSHGQGLSPQHF.

The V call is TRBV5-4, the J call TRBJ1-1; 7 bases match TRBD1. The CDR3 extends over 14 amino acids. V gave up 4 bases and J gave up 4 bases; unmatched junction bases: 7. Germline CDR1 is SGHNT and CDR2 is YYREEE (reference sequence). The CDR3 is CASSGHPGGTEAFF. The CDR3 DNA sequence: TGTGCCAGCAGCGGACACCCAGGGGGCACTGAAGCTTTCTTT.

V is TRBV20-1 and J is TRBJ1-1; no clear D gene. Germline V CDR1 and CDR2: DFQATT, SNEGSKA (reference sequence). Trimming removed 3 bases from V and 0 bases from J, with 8 bases in between. The CDR3 runs to 13 residues. CDR3 amino acids: CSASKRLNTEAFF. The CDR3 DNA follows: TGCAGTGCTAGTAAACGACTGAACACTGAAGCTTTCTTT.

The chain recombines TRBV28 with TRBJ1-5; D ambiguous. With 2 bases removed from V and 3 bases from J, the gap between germline ends came to 11 bases. Looked up from germline, CDR1 is MDHEN and CDR2 is SYDVKM. CDR3 length: 15 amino acids. CDR3 amino acids: CASSLIGVPNQPQHF. The DNA for the CDR3 is TGTGCCAGCAGTTTAATTGGGGTTCCCAATCAGCCCCAGCATTTT.

To note about this clonotype: The junction departs from the called germline gene at one end, perhaps through a read error. The chain couples TRBV7-6 to TRBJ1-1; D remains ambiguous. Germline values: CDR1 SGHVS, CDR2 FNYEAQ. This CDR3 region has 14 residues. The CDR3: CASSPGLLNAEAFF. CDR3 DNA sequence: TGTGCTAGCAGCCCAGGTTTACTGAACGCTGAAGCTTTCTTT.

This clonotype has just a few counts. This chain connects TRBV7-9 to TRBJ1-1, with 7 bases identical to TRBD1. Germline V gene lookup returns CDR1 SEHNR and CDR2 FQNEAQ (reference sequence). V lost 5 bases, J lost 7 bases, and 7 bases stayed unmatched. CDR3 size: 13 residues. DNA of the CDR3: TGTGCCAGCAGCCCCACCAGGGGGAGTGAAGCTTTCTTT. Translated: CASSPTRGSEAFF.

This rearrangement joins TRBV6-2 or TRBV6-3 to TRBJ2-7; D is undetermined. V lost 6 bases, J lost 3 bases, and 9 bases lay in between. This CDR3 spans 12 amino acids. Germline V gene sequence: CDR1 MNHEY, CDR2 SVGEGT. The CDR3 reads CASSPEDYEQYV. The CDR3 DNA follows: TGTGCCAGCAGCCCGGAAGACTACGAGCAGTACGTC.

The gene calls are TRBV9 and TRBJ1-1; D is perhaps TRBD1 (5 bases). The germline gives CDR1 SGDLS, CDR2 YYNGEE. The length of the CDR3 is 12 residues. The germline V and J ends were trimmed by 6 bases and 6 bases, with 12 bases remaining between them. The CDR3 here is CASKGEMPEAFF. The CDR3 nucleotides read TGTGCCAGCAAAGGGGAGATGCCTGAAGCTTTCTTT.

This chain uses TRBV4-3 with TRBJ1-5; TRBD1 might be the D (5 bases). The CDR3 spans 15 residues. Trimming stripped 1 base from V and 6 bases from J, with 13 bases between. Germline CDR1 is LGHNA and CDR2 is YSLEER. The CDR3 bases are TGCGCCAGCAGCCAAGCTATCTCCGGGACTCAGCCCCAGCATTTT. Its protein is CASSQAISGTQPQHF.

This clonotype was seen a handful of times. The rearrangement links TRBV15 to TRBJ1-1; perhaps TRBD1 as D (5 bases). V shed 3 bases and J shed 2 bases, with 13 bases lying between them. Per the germline V gene, CDR1 is LNHNV and CDR2 is YYDKDF (reference sequence). The CDR3 is made up of 15 amino acids. The CDR3 sequence is CATSRDTRKNTEAFF. The CDR3 DNA follows: TGTGCCACCAGCAGGGACACAAGAAAAAACACTGAAGCTTTCTTT. The full variable domain, in which reference TRBV15 and TRBJ1-1 provide the parts outside the CDR3, is DAMVIQNPRYQVTQFGKPVTLSCSQTLNHNVMYWYQQKSSQAPKLLFHYYDKDFNNEADTPDNFQSRRPNTSFCFLDIRSPGLGDTAMYLCATSRDTRKNTEAFFGQGTRLTVV.

The J gene is TRBJ1-1, the V gene TRBV6-6; D is perhaps TRBD1 (6 bases). The CDR3 is 14 amino acids. CDR1 is MNHNY and CDR2 is SVGAGI in the germline V gene (reference sequence). V lost 0 bases and J lost 5, with 10 bases in between. The CDR3 nucleotides read TGTGCCAGCAGTTACTCGGGGGGACATACTGAAGCTTTCTTT. This codes for CASSYSGGHTEAFF.

The chain joins TRBV7-6 to TRBJ2-5, with 10 positions matching TRBD1. This CDR3 has 14 amino acids. CDR1 and CDR2 from the germline V gene are SGHVS and FNYEAQ. With V trimmed by 4 bases and J by 4 bases, 3 bases remained unmatched. CDR3 sequence (DNA): TGTGCCAGCAGCTGGACAGGGGGTTTAGAGACCCAGTACTTC. Residues: CASSWTGGLETQYF.